The next 10 T cell receptor beta chains were all read from a single sample in a study of CD8 T cells in ankylosing spondylitis. TCRdb reprocessed the 5' RACE reads with MiXCR, giving one entry per CDR3 protein. The table lists just under 350,000 distinct CDR3 sequences, roughly 14% of them singletons. The sample comprised blood, either unsorted or a sorted T cell fraction (not recorded which). The source is a male donor with ankylosing spondylitis or in good health (not recorded which).

This clonotype has just a few counts. V usage is TRBV12-3 or TRBV12-4 and J usage is TRBJ2-2; D not certain. The CDR3 loop spans 15 amino acids. Between the trimmed V and J ends, which lost 2 bases and 4 bases, there was a span of 11 bases. CDR3 DNA sequence: TGTGCCAGCAGTTTAAGGGCGCTTAGCACCGGGGAGCTGTTTTTT. Amino acids: CASSLRALSTGELFF.

J is TRBJ2-7 and V is TRBV6-6, with D unclear. The germline V and J ends were trimmed by 5 bases and 7 bases, with 12 bases remaining between them. This CDR3 has 12 residues. CDR1 is MNHNY, CDR2 SVGAGI, per germline (reference sequence). DNA of the CDR3: TGTGCCAGCAGTGCAACCTCTAGGGAGCAGTACTTC. This translates into CASSATSREQYF.

The genes are TRBV6-4 and TRBJ1-6; a possible D gene is TRBD1 (5 bases). Germline loops: CDR1 MRHNA, CDR2 SNTAGT. The CDR3 spans 13 residues. V lost 6 bases to trimming and J lost 10 bases, with 13 bases between them. CDR3: CASSGTAGSPLHF. As DNA, the CDR3 is TGTGCCAGCAGCGGGACTGCCGGATCACCCCTCCACTTT.

The chain uses TRBV7-2 and TRBJ2-3; 7 bases are a match to TRBD2. V trimming: 1 base; J trimming: 3 bases; junction bases outside the gene matches: 7. This CDR3 is 16 amino acids long. Germline CDR1 and CDR2: SGHTA and FQGNSA. Here the CDR3 DNA reads TGTGCCAGCAGCTTAGGAGGCGGGGGAGGTACAGATACGCAGTATTTT. It specifies CASSLGGGGGTDTQYF.

The chain combines TRBV5-6 with TRBJ1-4, with unresolved D. There are 14 residues in the CDR3. V gave up 0 bases and J gave up 8 bases, with 11 bases separating them. CDR1 SGHDT and CDR2 YYEEEE come from the germline V gene. In nucleotides, the CDR3 is TGTGCCAGCAGCTTGGTGAGAAGTGAAGAAAAACTGTTTTTT. Translated: CASSLVRSEEKLFF.

The chain has TRBV4-1 and TRBJ2-1, with 8 bases lining up with TRBD2. V was pared by 3 bases and J by 10 bases, with 23 bases of the junction left unmatched. Germline CDR1 MGHRA, CDR2 YSYEKL. The length of the CDR3 is 19 residues. CDR3 DNA: TGCGCCAGCAGCCACCGCCTAATCCTGACTAGCGCGGATGAAGGGGAGCAGTTCTTC. Translating it yields CASSHRLILTSADEGEQFF.

In its sample, this clonotype was seen a few times. The chain is built from TRBV5-1 and TRBJ2-2, with D hard to call. There are 13 residues in the CDR3. Germline-derived CDR1 and CDR2 are SGHRS and YFSETQ. The V gene lost 3 bases and the J gene lost 0 bases, with 3 bases spanning the gap. The CDR3 coding sequence is TGCGCCAGCAGCTACGCGAACACCGGGGAGCTGTTTTTT. Its protein is CASSYANTGELFF.

The sample holds a few counts of this clonotype. The chain combines TRBV15 with TRBJ1-5; 8 bases are shared with TRBD1. The junction had 9 bases not matched to a gene; V was cut back by 4 bases and J by 7 bases. Per germline, CDR1 LNHNV and CDR2 YYDKDF (reference sequence). This CDR3 comprises 15 residues. In DNA, the CDR3 is TGTGCCACCAGCACTTGGACAGGGATCGGACAGCCCCAGCATTTT. The encoded protein is CATSTWTGIGQPQHF. The full variable domain, in which reference TRBV15 and TRBJ1-5 provide the parts outside the CDR3, is DAMVIQNPRYQVTQFGKPVTLSCSQTLNHNVMYWYQQKSSQAPKLLFHYYDKDFNNEADTPDNFQSRRPNTSFCFLDIRSPGLGDTAMYLCATSTWTGIGQPQHFGDGTRLSIL.

The chain is built from TRBV25-1 and TRBJ2-5, with 9 bases matching TRBD2. Trimming at V came to 8 bases and at J to 1 base, leaving 5 bases not matched to a gene. In germline, CDR1 is MGHDK, CDR2 SYGVNS. The CDR3 runs to 14 residues. Here the CDR3 DNA reads TGTGCCAGCGGGAGACTAGCGGCCCAAGAGACCCAGTACTTC. It yields the protein CASGRLAAQETQYF. The full variable domain, in which reference TRBV25-1 and TRBJ2-5 provide the parts outside the CDR3, is EADIYQTPRYLVIGTGKKITLECSQTMGHDKMYWYQQDPGMELHLIHYSYGVNSTEKGDLSSESTVSRIRTEHFPLTLESARPSHTSQYLCASGRLAAQETQYFGPGTRLLVL.

This chain uses TRBV6-1 with TRBJ2-1; tentatively, D is TRBD1 (5 bases). Germline CDR1 and CDR2: MNHNS and SASEGT. The CDR3 sequence is 16 residues long. With 8 bases removed from V and 6 bases from J, the gap between germline ends came to 23 bases. This CDR3 reads CASSLTGLSGINEQFF. The CDR3 DNA follows: TGTGCCAGCTCCCTCACAGGTTTGAGTGGGATCAATGAGCAGTTCTTC.